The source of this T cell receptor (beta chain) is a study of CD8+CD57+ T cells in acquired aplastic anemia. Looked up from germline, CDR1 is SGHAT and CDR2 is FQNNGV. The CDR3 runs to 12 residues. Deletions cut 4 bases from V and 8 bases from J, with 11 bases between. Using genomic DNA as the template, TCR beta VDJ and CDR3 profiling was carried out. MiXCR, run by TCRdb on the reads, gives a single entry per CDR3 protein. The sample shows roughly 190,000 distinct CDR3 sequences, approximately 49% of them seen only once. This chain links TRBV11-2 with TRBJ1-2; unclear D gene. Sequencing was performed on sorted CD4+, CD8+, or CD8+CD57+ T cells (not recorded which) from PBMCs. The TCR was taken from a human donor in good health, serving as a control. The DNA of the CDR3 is TGTGCCAGCAGCTCCGGACCGTCGGGCTACACCTTC. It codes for CASSSGPSGYTF.